This T cell receptor beta chain was documented in a study of T cell responses to AZD1222 COVID-19 vaccine. Study-level findings and limits: Baseline seropositivity characterized only a handful of AZD1222 recipients. At 160-218 and 743-854, vaccine-associated CD4 TCRs were dominant, and they spanned spike. Among the donors, most were white British and more were female, and clonal diversity was possibly underestimated.

This clone was seen a single time. Its matching antigen is unknown. Analysis merged second doses at about 4 or about 12 weeks. CDR1 is DFQATT and CDR2 is SNEGSKA in the germline V gene (reference sequence). This CDR3 comprises 10 residues. V was pared by 8 bases and J by 6 bases, with 9 bases between. Assay: immunoSEQ multiplex PCR; the TCRdb copy retains only in-frame clones and omits some. This sample carries some 150,000 clones, around 84% of them seen once, and the ten largest clones take approximately 5.4%. The specimen was peripheral blood, collected 28 days after the second AZD1222 dose. The chain carries TRBV20-1 and TRBJ2-3, with D uncertain. The TCR was taken from an adult who received the AZD1222 COVID-19 vaccine. The DNA for the CDR3 is TGCAGTCCTCAAGGCGATACGCAGTATTTT. It codes for CSPQGDTQYF.